This TCR beta chain was captured by sequencing in a study of T cells in localized non-small cell lung cancer. Profiling relied on immunoSEQ multiplex PCR, and the TCRdb table lists in-frame clones only, not all of them. Among tens of thousands of clones, about 88% were seen once, and the ten largest hold around 13%. V was clipped by 1 base and J by 2 bases, with 15 bases between them. The V gene's germline CDR1 is SGHRS and CDR2 YFSETQ. The length of the CDR3 is 16 residues. General study points: Clonality of T cells reached its maximum in uninvolved adjacent lung, surpassing tumor.

This clone appeared once. Its antigen is unidentified. J is TRBJ1-1 and V is TRBV5-1; a possible D gene is TRBD1 (6 bases). The TCR sequence derives from a female donor older than 55 with stage III squamous cell lung carcinoma. The material was peripheral blood, obtained before any cancer treatment. The CDR3 DNA sequence: TGCGCCAGCAGCTTGTTGGCCAACAGGGTTAACACTGAAGCTTTCTTT. Residues: CASSLLANRVNTEAFF.